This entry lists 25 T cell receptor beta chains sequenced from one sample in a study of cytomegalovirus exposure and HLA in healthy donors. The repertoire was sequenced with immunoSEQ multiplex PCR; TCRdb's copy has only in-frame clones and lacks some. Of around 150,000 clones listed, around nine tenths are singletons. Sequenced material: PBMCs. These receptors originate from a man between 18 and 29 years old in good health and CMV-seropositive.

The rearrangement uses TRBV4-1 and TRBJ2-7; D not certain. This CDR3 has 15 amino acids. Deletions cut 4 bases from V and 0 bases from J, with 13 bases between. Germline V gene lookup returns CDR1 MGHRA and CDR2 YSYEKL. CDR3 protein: CASSLYTVSSYEQYF. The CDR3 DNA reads TGCGCCAGCAGCCTTTATACAGTGAGCTCCTACGAGCAGTACTTC.

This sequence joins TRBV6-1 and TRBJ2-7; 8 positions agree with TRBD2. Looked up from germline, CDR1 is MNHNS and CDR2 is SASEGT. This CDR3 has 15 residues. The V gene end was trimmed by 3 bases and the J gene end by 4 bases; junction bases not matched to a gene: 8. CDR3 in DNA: TGTGCCAGCAGTGATTTCGCCGGGAGGGCGTACGAGCAGTACTTC. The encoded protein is CASSDFAGRAYEQYF.

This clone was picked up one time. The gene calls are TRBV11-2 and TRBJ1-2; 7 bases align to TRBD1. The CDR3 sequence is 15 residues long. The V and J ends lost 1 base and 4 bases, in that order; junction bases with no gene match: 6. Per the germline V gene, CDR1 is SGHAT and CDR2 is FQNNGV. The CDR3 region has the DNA TGTGCCAGCAGCTTAGGTATAGGGGGCAGCTATGGCTACACCTTC. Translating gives CASSLGIGGSYGYTF.

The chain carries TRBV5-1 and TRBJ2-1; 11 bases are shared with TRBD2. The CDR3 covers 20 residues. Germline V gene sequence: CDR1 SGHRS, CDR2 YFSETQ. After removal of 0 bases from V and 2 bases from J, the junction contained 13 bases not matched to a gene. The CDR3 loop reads CASSLATVTPGLAAYNEQFF. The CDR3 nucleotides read TGCGCCAGCAGCTTGGCCACAGTGACACCGGGACTAGCGGCCTACAATGAGCAGTTCTTC.

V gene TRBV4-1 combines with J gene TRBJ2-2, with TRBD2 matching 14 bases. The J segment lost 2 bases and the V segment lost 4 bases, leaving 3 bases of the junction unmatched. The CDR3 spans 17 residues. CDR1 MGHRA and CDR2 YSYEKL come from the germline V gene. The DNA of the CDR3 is TGCGCCAGCAGCCTGGGACTAGCGGGAGTTAACACCGGGGAGCTGTTTTTT. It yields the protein CASSLGLAGVNTGELFF.

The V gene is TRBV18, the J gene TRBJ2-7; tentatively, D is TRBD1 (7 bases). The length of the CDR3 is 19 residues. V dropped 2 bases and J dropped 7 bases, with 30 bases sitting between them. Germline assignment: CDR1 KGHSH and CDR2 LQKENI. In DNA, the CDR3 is TGTGCCAGCTCACCAACGGAGGGGGCGGCGGGCCTCCGTTTTAGGGAGCAGTACTTC. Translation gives CASSPTEGAAGLRFREQYF.

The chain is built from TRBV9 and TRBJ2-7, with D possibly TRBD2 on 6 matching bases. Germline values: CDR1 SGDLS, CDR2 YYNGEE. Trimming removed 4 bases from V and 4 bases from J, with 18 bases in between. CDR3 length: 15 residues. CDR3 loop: CASSKDVGGGYEQYF. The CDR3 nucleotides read TGTGCCAGCAGCAAAGATGTCGGGGGAGGATACGAGCAGTACTTC.

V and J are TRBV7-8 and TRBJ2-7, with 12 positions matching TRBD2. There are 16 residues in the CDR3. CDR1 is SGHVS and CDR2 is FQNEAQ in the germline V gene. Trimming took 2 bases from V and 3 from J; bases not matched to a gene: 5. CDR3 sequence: CASSLTGLAGNYEQYF. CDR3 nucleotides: TGTGCCAGCAGCTTAACCGGACTAGCGGGAAACTACGAGCAGTACTTC. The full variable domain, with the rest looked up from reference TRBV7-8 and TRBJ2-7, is GAGVSQSPRYKVAKRGQDVALRCDPISGHVSLFWYQQALGQGPEFLTYFQNEAQLDKSGLPSDRFFAERPEGSVSTLKIQRTQQEDSAVYLCASSLTGLAGNYEQYFGPGTRLTVT.

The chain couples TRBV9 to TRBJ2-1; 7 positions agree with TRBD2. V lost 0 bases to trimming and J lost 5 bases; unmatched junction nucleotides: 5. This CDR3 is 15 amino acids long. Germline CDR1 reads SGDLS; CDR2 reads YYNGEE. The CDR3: CASSVGPSGDNEQFF. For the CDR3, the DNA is TGTGCCAGCAGCGTAGGACCTAGCGGAGACAATGAGCAGTTCTTC.

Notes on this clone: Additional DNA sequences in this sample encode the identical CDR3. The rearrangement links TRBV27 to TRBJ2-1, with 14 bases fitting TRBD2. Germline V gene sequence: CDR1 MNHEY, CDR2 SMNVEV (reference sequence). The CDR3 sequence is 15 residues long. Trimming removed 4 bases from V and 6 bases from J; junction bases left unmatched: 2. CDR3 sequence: CASSSGLAGVNEQFF. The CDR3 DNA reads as TGTGCCAGCAGTTCGGGACTAGCGGGAGTCAATGAGCAGTTCTTC.

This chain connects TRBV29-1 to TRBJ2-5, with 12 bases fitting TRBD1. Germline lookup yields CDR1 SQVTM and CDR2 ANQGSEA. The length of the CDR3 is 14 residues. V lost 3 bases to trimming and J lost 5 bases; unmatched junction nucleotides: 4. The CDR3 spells CSVEGDRGRETQYF. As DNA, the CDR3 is TGCAGCGTTGAGGGGGACAGGGGGCGGGAGACCCAGTACTTC.

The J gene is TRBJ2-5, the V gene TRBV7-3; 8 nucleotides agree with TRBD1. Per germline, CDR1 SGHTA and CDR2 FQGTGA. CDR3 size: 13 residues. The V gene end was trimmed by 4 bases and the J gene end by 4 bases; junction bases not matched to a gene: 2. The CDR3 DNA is TGTGCCAGCAGCTCAGGGGGCCGAGAGACCCAGTACTTC. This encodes CASSSGGRETQYF.

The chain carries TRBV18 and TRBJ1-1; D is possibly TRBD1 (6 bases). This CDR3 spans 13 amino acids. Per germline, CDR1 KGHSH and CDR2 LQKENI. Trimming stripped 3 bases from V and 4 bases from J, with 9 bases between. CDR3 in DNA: TGTGCCAGCTCACCGATGGGGGCCACTGAAGCTTTCTTT. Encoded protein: CASSPMGATEAFF. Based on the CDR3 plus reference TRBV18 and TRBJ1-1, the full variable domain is NAGVMQNPRHLVRRRGQEARLRCSPMKGHSHVYWYRQLPEEGLKFMVYLQKENIIDESGMPKERFSAEFPKEGPSILRIQQVVRGDSAAYFCASSPMGATEAFFGQGTRLTVV.

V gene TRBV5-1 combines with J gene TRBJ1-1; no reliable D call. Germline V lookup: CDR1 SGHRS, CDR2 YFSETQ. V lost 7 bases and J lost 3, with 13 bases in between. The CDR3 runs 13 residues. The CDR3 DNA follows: TGCGCCAGCGGGGAGGGTATCGACACTGAAGCTTTCTTT. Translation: CASGEGIDTEAFF. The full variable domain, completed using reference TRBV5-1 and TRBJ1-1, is KAGVTQTPRYLIKTRGQQVTLSCSPISGHRSVSWYQQTPGQGLQFLFEYFSETQRNKGNFPGRFSGRQFSNSRSEMNVSTLELGDSALYLCASGEGIDTEAFFGQGTRLTVV.

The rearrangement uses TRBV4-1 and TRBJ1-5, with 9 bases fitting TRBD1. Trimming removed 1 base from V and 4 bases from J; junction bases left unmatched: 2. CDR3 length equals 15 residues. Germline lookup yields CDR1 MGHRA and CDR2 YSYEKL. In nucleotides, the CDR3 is TGCGCCAGCAGCCAAGTGGGGACAGGGAATCAGCCCCAGCATTTT. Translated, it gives CASSQVGTGNQPQHF.

CDR3 region: CASSLRAGEKLFF. The CDR3 DNA is TGCGCCAGCAGCTTGAGGGCGGGTGAAAAACTGTTTTTT. The chain is built from TRBV5-1 and TRBJ1-4; D call uncertain. Germline CDR1 reads SGHRS; CDR2 reads YFSETQ. There are 13 residues in the CDR3. Trimming stripped 1 base from V and 7 bases from J, with 8 bases between.

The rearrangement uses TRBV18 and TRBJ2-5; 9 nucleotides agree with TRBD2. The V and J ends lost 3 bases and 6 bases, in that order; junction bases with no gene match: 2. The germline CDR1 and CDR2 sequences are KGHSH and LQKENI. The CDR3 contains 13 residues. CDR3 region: CASSPGTSQTQYF. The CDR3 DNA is TGTGCCAGCTCACCGGGGACTAGCCAGACCCAGTACTTC.

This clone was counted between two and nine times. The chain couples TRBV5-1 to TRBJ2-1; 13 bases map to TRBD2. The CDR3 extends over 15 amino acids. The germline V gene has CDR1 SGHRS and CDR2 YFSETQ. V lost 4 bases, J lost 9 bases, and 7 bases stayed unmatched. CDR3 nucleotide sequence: TGCGCCAGCAGCCTCGGGACTAGCGGGACTAGTGAGCAGTTCTTC. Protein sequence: CASSLGTSGTSEQFF.

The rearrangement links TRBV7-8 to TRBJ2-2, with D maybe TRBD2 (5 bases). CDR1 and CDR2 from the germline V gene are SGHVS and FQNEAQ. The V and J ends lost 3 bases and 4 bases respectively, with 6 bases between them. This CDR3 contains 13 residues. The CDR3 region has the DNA TGTGCCAGCAGCTTGACTATCACCGGGGAGCTGTTTTTT. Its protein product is CASSLTITGELFF.

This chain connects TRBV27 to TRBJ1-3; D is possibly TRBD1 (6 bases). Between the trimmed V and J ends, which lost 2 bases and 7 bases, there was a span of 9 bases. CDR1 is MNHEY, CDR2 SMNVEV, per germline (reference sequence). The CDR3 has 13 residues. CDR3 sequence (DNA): TGTGCCAGCAGTTTAACAGGGTCGAACACCATATATTTT. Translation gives CASSLTGSNTIYF.

The CDR3 loop is CASSSGQENTEAFF. In nucleotides, the CDR3 is TGTGCCAGCAGCTCGGGACAGGAGAACACTGAAGCTTTCTTT. The chain recombines TRBV9 with TRBJ1-1; 8 bases are shared with TRBD1. Germline CDR1 reads SGDLS; CDR2 reads YYNGEE. Germline trimming cut 4 bases from V and 1 base from J; bases unmatched to any gene: 3. CDR3 length: 14 amino acids.

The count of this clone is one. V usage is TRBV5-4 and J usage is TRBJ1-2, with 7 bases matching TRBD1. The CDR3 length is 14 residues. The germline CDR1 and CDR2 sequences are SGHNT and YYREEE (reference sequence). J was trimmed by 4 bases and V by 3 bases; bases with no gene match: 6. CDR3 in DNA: TGTGCCAGCAGCTCCGGGACAGACATCTATGGCTACACCTTC. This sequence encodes CASSSGTDIYGYTF.

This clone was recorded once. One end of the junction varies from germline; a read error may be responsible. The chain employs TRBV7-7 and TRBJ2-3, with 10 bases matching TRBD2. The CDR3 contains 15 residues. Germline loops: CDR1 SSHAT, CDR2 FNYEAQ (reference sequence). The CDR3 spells CASSLGTSGTDTQYF. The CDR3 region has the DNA TGTGCTAGCAGCTTAGGGACTAGCGGCACAGATACGCAGTATTTT.

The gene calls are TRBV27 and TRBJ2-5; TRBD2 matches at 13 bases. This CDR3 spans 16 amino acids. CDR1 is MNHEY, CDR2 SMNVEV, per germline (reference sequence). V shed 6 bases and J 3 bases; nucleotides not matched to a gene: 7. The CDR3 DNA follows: TGTGCCAGCAGAGGACTAGCGGGAGACGAGAAAGAGACCCAGTACTTC. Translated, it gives CASRGLAGDEKETQYF.

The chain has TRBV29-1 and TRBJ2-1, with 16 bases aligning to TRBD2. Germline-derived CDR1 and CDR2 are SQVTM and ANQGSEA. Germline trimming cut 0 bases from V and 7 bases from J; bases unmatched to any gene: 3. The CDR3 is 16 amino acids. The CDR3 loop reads CSVEDGTSGRVNEQFF. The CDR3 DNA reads TGCAGCGTTGAAGACGGGACTAGCGGGAGGGTTAATGAGCAGTTCTTC.